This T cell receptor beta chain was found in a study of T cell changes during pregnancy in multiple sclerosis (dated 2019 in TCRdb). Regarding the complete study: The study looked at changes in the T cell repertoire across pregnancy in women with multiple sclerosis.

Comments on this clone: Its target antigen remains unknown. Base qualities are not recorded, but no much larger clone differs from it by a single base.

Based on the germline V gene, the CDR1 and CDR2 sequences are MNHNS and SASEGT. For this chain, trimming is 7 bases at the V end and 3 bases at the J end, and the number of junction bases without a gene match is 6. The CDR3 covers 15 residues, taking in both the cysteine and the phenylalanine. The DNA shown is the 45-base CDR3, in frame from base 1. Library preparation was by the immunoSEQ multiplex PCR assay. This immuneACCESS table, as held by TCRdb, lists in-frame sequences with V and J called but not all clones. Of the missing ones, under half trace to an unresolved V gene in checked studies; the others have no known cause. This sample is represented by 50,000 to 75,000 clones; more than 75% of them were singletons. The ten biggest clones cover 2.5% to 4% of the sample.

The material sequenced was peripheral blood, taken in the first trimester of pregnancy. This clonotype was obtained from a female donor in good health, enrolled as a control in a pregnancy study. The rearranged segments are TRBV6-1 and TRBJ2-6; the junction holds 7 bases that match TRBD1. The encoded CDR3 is CASNRGISGANVLTF. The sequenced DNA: TGTGCCAGCAACAGGGGAATTAGTGGGGCCAACGTCCTGACTTTC.